This TCR beta chain was recovered during a study of chronic HIV infection and antiretroviral therapy. TCRdb processed the 5' RACE reads anew with MiXCR; each CDR3 protein has one entry. The table shows 40,000 to 50,000 distinct CDR3 sequences, with 19% occurring only once. This CDR3 contains 15 residues. Deletions cut 5 bases from V and 5 bases from J, with 18 bases between. Germline V gives CDR1 SGHTA, CDR2 FQGNSA. This TCR was sampled from an adult who had HIV and had not received antiretroviral therapy, or was an uninfected healthy control (not recorded which). The V call is TRBV7-2, the J call TRBJ1-2; the D is unclear. Sequenced input: peripheral blood. The CDR3: CASSPGLPLSYGYTF. As DNA, the CDR3 is TGTGCCAGCAGCCCTGGTCTTCCACTTTCTTATGGCTACACCTTC.